This passage covers 31 T cell receptor beta chains from one sample sequenced in a study of siplizumab effects on memory and regulatory T cells. Sequenced by immunoSEQ multiplex PCR; TCRdb stores in-frame clones only, minus some. The sample has 85,000 to 130,000 clones; less than 95% are singletons. Sequencing was done on a sample of Tregs sorted from blood. The receptors were gathered from a human donor in good health.

The V gene is TRBV11-3, the J gene TRBJ1-5; possible D gene TRBD1, 5 bases. The V end was cut by 3 bases, the J end by 6 bases, with 18 bases between. Germline values: CDR1 SGHNT, CDR2 YENEEA. The CDR3 totals 16 residues. CDR3 DNA: TGTGCCAGCAGCTTCGAGACAGATCGTACAGCTCAGCCCCAGCATTTT. The encoded protein is CASSFETDRTAQPQHF.

J is TRBJ2-7 and V is TRBV28; TRBD2 agrees at 11 bases. This CDR3 has 15 amino acids. Germline V CDR1 and CDR2: MDHEN, SYDVKM. J was trimmed by 4 bases and V by 3 bases; bases with no gene match: 5. DNA of the CDR3: TGTGCCAGCAGTTTCGCCGGGACTAGCGGTTACGAGCAGTACTTC. It codes for CASSFAGTSGYEQYF.

The CDR3 spells CASSFGTSTDTQYF. CDR3 sequence (DNA): TGTGCCAGCAGCTTCGGAACTTCCACAGATACGCAGTATTTT. The chain uses TRBV7-3 and TRBJ2-3; D is undetermined. Trimming removed 3 bases at V and 2 bases at J, with 9 bases between. Germline values: CDR1 SGHTA, CDR2 FQGTGA. CDR3 size: 14 residues.

In this sample, this clone turned up a few times. This sequence joins TRBV30 and TRBJ2-7; 9 nucleotides agree with TRBD1. CDR1 is GTSNPN and CDR2 is SVGIG in the germline V gene (reference sequence). The ends lost 1 base at V and 4 bases at J; junction bases unmatched: 5. The CDR3 spans 14 residues. The CDR3 region has the DNA TGTGCCTGGAGTGGGGACAGGGCGTCATACGAGCAGTACTTC. Translating it yields CAWSGDRASYEQYF.

The V gene is TRBV6-1, the J gene TRBJ1-5, with D hard to call. The CDR3 consists of 13 residues. Trimming took 0 bases from V and 10 from J, leaving 10 bases between them. Germline CDR1 is MNHNS and CDR2 is SASEGT. CDR3 DNA: TGTGCCAGCAGTGAAGCGCATGCCCGACCCCAGCATTTT. It specifies CASSEAHARPQHF.

V and J are TRBV2 and TRBJ2-7; D remains unclear. The CDR3 consists of 11 residues. The germline V and J ends were trimmed by 6 bases and 5 bases, with 8 bases remaining between them. Germline CDR1 reads SNHLY; CDR2 reads FYNNEI. The CDR3 reads CASRLTNEQYF. The CDR3 DNA sequence: TGTGCCAGCAGGCTAACGAACGAGCAGTACTTC.

This chain links TRBV7-2 with TRBJ2-1; D may be TRBD2 (5 bases). V lost 6 bases and J 8 bases, leaving 17 bases between the germline ends. CDR1 and CDR2 (germline): SGHTA, FQGNSA. CDR3 length: 14 residues. CDR3: CASRLRGQDDEQFF. CDR3 coding DNA: TGTGCCAGCAGGCTTCGAGGGCAAGACGATGAGCAGTTCTTC. Full variable domain (missing parts from reference TRBV7-2 and TRBJ2-1): GAGVSQSPSNKVTEKGKDVELRCDPISGHTALYWYRQSLGQGLEFLIYFQGNSAPDKSGLPSDRFSAERTGGSVSTLTIQRTQQEDSAVYLCASRLRGQDDEQFFGPGTRLTVL.

Concerning this clone: This specimen includes other DNA sequences encoding the same CDR3. The chain recombines TRBV20-1 with TRBJ1-2; D gene unclear. CDR3 length: 11 residues. CDR1 is DFQATT and CDR2 is SNEGSKA in the germline V gene (reference sequence). V was trimmed by 4 bases and J by 7 bases, leaving 10 bases between them. The CDR3 bases are TGCAGTGCTAACCGAGACTTTGGCTACACCTTC. Its translation: CSANRDFGYTF.

This clone was seen a single time. The chain links TRBV7-2 to TRBJ2-5, with D possibly TRBD2 on 5 matching bases. Between the trimmed V and J ends, which lost 2 bases and 1 base, there was a span of 8 bases. In germline, CDR1 is SGHTA, CDR2 FQGNSA. The CDR3 covers 14 residues. The CDR3 DNA sequence: TGTGCCAGCAGCTTAAGCGGTGTCCAAGAGACCCAGTACTTC. This encodes CASSLSGVQETQYF. The full variable domain, in which reference TRBV7-2 and TRBJ2-5 provide the parts outside the CDR3, is GAGVSQSPSNKVTEKGKDVELRCDPISGHTALYWYRQSLGQGLEFLIYFQGNSAPDKSGLPSDRFSAERTGGSVSTLTIQRTQQEDSAVYLCASSLSGVQETQYFGPGTRLLVL.

The chain uses TRBV7-9 and TRBJ2-1; 7 nucleotides align to TRBD2. V shed 5 bases, J shed 4 bases, and the junction held 11 bases outside the gene matches. Per the germline V gene, CDR1 is SEHNR and CDR2 is FQNEAQ (reference sequence). CDR3 length: 16 amino acids. The CDR3 nucleotides read TGTGCCAGCAGCCCTCGTTTAGCGGGCGGATACAATGAGCAGTTCTTC. Translation: CASSPRLAGGYNEQFF.

For this clone: Other DNA sequences from this sample encode an identical CDR3 as well. The genes are TRBV20-1 and TRBJ2-7; D uncertain. CDR3 length: 11 residues. The V end lost 1 base, the J end lost 3 bases, and 4 bases lay between the germline ends. Looked up from germline, CDR1 is DFQATT and CDR2 is SNEGSKA (reference sequence). DNA of the CDR3: TGCAGTGCTAGAGGGGACTACGAGCAGTACTTC. Its protein product is CSARGDYEQYF.

V gene TRBV7-3 combines with J gene TRBJ2-1, with D possibly TRBD2 on 6 matching bases. The CDR3 runs to 13 residues. Between the trimmed V and J ends, which lost 1 base and 10 bases, there was a span of 11 bases. Germline V lookup: CDR1 SGHTA, CDR2 FQGTGA. The CDR3 region is CASSLIRGGEQFF. The CDR3 DNA sequence: TGTGCCAGCAGCTTAATCCGGGGAGGAGAGCAGTTCTTC.

The chain has TRBV7-9 and TRBJ1-5; 10 bases map to TRBD1. This CDR3 region has 16 residues. The ends lost 3 bases at V and 4 bases at J; junction bases unmatched: 6. Germline lookup yields CDR1 SEHNR and CDR2 FQNEAQ (reference sequence). The CDR3 DNA reads as TGTGCCAGCAGCTTGGAGACAGGGGGCGCGAATCAGCCCCAGCATTTT. This sequence encodes CASSLETGGANQPQHF.

Concerning this clone: A junction end diverges from the germline sequence, so it may reflect a read error. The J gene is TRBJ2-1, the V gene TRBV9; TRBD2 agrees at 8 bases. The CDR3 totals 11 residues. Germline V gene sequence: CDR1 SGDLS, CDR2 YYNGEE. CDR3 amino acids: CASSVEAGVLF. DNA of the CDR3: TGTGCCAGCAGCGTAGAAGCGGGAGTGCTCTTC.

V gene TRBV10-2 combines with J gene TRBJ2-3; D perhaps matches TRBD2 (5 bases). Germline CDR1 WSHSY, CDR2 SAAADI. The CDR3 totals 12 residues. Trimming shortened V by 7 bases and J by 3 bases, and 8 bases separated the two germline ends. In nucleotides, the CDR3 is TGCGCCAGCAAGAGGGAGACAGATACGCAGTATTTT. Translating it yields CASKRETDTQYF.

The chain recombines TRBV9 with TRBJ2-7; D may be TRBD1 (6 bases). Trimming shortened V by 0 bases and J by 5 bases, and 15 bases separated the two germline ends. The CDR3 totals 15 residues. Germline loops: CDR1 SGDLS, CDR2 YYNGEE. The CDR3 coding sequence is TGTGCCAGCAGCGTAGCACAGGGTGAAATCAACGAGCAGTACTTC. This translates into CASSVAQGEINEQYF.

The chain is built from TRBV28 and TRBJ2-1; D is possibly TRBD1 (6 bases). V lost 3 bases and J 4 bases, leaving 13 bases between the germline ends. Germline CDR1 MDHEN, CDR2 SYDVKM. There are 15 residues in the CDR3. The CDR3: CASSFWGPSYNEQFF. The CDR3 DNA follows: TGTGCCAGCAGTTTTTGGGGGCCATCGTACAATGAGCAGTTCTTC.

This chain uses TRBV7-2 with TRBJ1-2; unclear D gene. V was pared by 1 base and J by 8 bases, with 5 bases between. Looked up from germline, CDR1 is SGHTA and CDR2 is FQGNSA. CDR3 length: 11 amino acids. CDR3 in amino acids: CASSLVLGYTF. The DNA for the CDR3 is TGTGCCAGCAGCTTAGTCCTGGGCTACACCTTC. The whole variable domain, filled in from reference TRBV7-2 and TRBJ1-2, reads GAGVSQSPSNKVTEKGKDVELRCDPISGHTALYWYRQSLGQGLEFLIYFQGNSAPDKSGLPSDRFSAERTGGSVSTLTIQRTQQEDSAVYLCASSLVLGYTFGSGTRLTVV.

V is TRBV29-1 and J is TRBJ2-5; D could derive from TRBD1 or TRBD2 (6 bases each). This CDR3 is 12 amino acids long. CDR1 is SQVTM, CDR2 ANQGSEA, per germline. V lost 2 bases to trimming and J lost 5 bases, with 9 bases between them. The CDR3 bases are TGCAGCGTTGAAACAGGGAGGGAGACCCAGTACTTC. Its translation: CSVETGRETQYF.

In DNA form, the CDR3 reads TGTGCCAGCAGTTACAGAGGTCCGGGAGGCTATGGCTACACCTTC. It codes for CASSYRGPGGYGYTF. The chain couples TRBV6-5 to TRBJ1-2, with D unresolved. Germline loops: CDR1 MNHEY, CDR2 SVGAGI. The CDR3 has 15 amino acids. The V gene lost 2 bases and the J gene lost 4 bases, with 14 bases spanning the gap.

This sequence joins TRBV14 and TRBJ1-2, with D maybe TRBD1 (6 bases). Per germline, CDR1 SGHDN and CDR2 FVKESK. V was pared by 1 base and J by 8 bases, with 14 bases between. This CDR3 spans 14 amino acids. CDR3 DNA: TGTGCCAGCAGCCAAGGAGGGGGGGCGCGAGGCTACACCTTC. It yields the protein CASSQGGGARGYTF.

CDR3 in DNA: TGTGCCAGCAGCCTTAGCAATCAGCCCCAGCATTTT. It translates to CASSLSNQPQHF. The V call is TRBV11-2, the J call TRBJ1-5; D is unresolved. Germline CDR1 reads SGHAT; CDR2 reads FQNNGV. Trimming shortened V by 5 bases and J by 0 bases, and 2 bases separated the two germline ends. This CDR3 contains 12 residues.

The rearrangement links TRBV18 to TRBJ2-7, with 7 positions matching TRBD1. Trimming at V came to 4 bases and at J to 3 bases, leaving 3 bases not matched to a gene. Per the germline V gene, CDR1 is KGHSH and CDR2 is LQKENI. The CDR3 is 13 residues long. CDR3 amino acids: CASSLGQDYEQYF. CDR3 DNA: TGTGCCAGCTCACTCGGACAGGACTACGAGCAGTACTTC.

The chain joins TRBV7-2 to TRBJ2-7, with 9 nucleotides matching TRBD2. The junction had 5 bases not matched to a gene; V was cut back by 1 base and J by 4 bases. Germline CDR1 is SGHTA and CDR2 is FQGNSA. The CDR3 runs to 15 residues. The CDR3 sequence: CASSLVSGSRYEQYF. Here the CDR3 DNA reads TGTGCCAGCAGCTTAGTTAGCGGGAGTCGGTACGAGCAGTACTTC.

The chain employs TRBV7-8 and TRBJ2-4, with a weak D call TRBD1 (5 bases). CDR1 is SGHVS and CDR2 is FQNEAQ in the germline V gene. The germline V and J ends were trimmed by 3 bases and 0 bases, with 9 bases remaining between them. The CDR3 extends over 15 amino acids. In nucleotides, the CDR3 is TGTGCCAGCAGCTTGGGGCTCCTAGCCAAAAACATTCAGTACTTC. Translating it yields CASSLGLLAKNIQYF.

This clone was counted once. The gene calls are TRBV10-3 and TRBJ2-2; D is unresolved. Germline values: CDR1 ENHRY, CDR2 SYGVKD. CDR3 length: 14 amino acids. The V end was cut by 6 bases, the J end by 0 bases, with 8 bases between. The CDR3 region has the DNA TGTGCCATCAGGAGGCAAGCGAACACCGGGGAGCTGTTTTTT. This codes for CAIRRQANTGELFF.

The rearrangement uses TRBV2 and TRBJ2-7; 11 bases align to TRBD2. With V trimmed by 6 bases and J by 3 bases, 1 base remained unmatched. Germline V gene lookup returns CDR1 SNHLY and CDR2 FYNNEI. The length of the CDR3 is 13 residues. The chain's CDR3 is CASRGLADYEQYF. As DNA, the CDR3 is TGTGCCAGCAGGGGACTAGCGGACTACGAGCAGTACTTC. The full variable domain, rest sourced from reference TRBV2 and TRBJ2-7, is EPEVTQTPSHQVTQMGQEVILRCVPISNHLYFYWYRQILGQKVEFLVSFYNNEISEKSEIFDDQFSVERPDGSNFTLKIRSTKLEDSAMYFCASRGLADYEQYFGPGTRLTVT.

This chain uses TRBV27 with TRBJ2-2; 12 bases fit TRBD2. Germline assignment: CDR1 MNHEY and CDR2 SMNVEV (reference sequence). This CDR3 region has 18 residues. V lost 2 bases and J lost 0; bases outside the gene matches: 4. In DNA form, the CDR3 reads TGTGCCAGCAGTTTAGGGACTAGCGGGCCGTCGAACACCGGGGAGCTGTTTTTT. It is translated as CASSLGTSGPSNTGELFF.

The rearrangement joins TRBV19 to TRBJ2-4, with no clear D. The CDR3 contains 16 residues. V was cut by 4 bases and J by 1 base, with 14 bases left in between. From germline, CDR1 is LNHDA and CDR2 SQIVND (reference sequence). Written as DNA, the CDR3 is TGTGCCAGTAGTACTCTTTCGGTTTGGGCCAAAAACATTCAGTACTTC. This gives the protein CASSTLSVWAKNIQYF. The whole variable domain, remainder taken from reference TRBV19 and TRBJ2-4, is DGGITQSPKYLFRKEGQNVTLSCEQNLNHDAMYWYRQDPGQGLRLIYYSQIVNDFQKGDIAEGYSVSREKKESFPLTVTSAQKNPTAFYLCASSTLSVWAKNIQYFGAGTRLSVL.

This clone was detected only once. The chain is built from TRBV7-9 and TRBJ1-4; 8 nucleotides agree with TRBD1. The germline CDR1 and CDR2 sequences are SEHNR and FQNEAQ (reference sequence). This CDR3 has 16 amino acids. J was trimmed by 10 bases and V by 4 bases; bases with no gene match: 14. In DNA, the CDR3 is TGTGCCAGCAGCTCAGGAGGACAGGGCCTCATAGGAAAACTGTTTTTT. It is translated as CASSSGGQGLIGKLFF.

Concerning this clone itself: Compared with germline, one end of the junction differs, possibly owing to a read error. The V call is TRBV30, the J call TRBJ1-2, with D maybe TRBD1 (5 bases). This CDR3 contains 12 residues. From germline, CDR1 is GTSNPN and CDR2 SVGIG (reference sequence). CDR3: CAWSLNGAATDF. The CDR3 DNA reads TGTGCCTGGAGTCTAAACGGGGCAGCCACCGACTTC.